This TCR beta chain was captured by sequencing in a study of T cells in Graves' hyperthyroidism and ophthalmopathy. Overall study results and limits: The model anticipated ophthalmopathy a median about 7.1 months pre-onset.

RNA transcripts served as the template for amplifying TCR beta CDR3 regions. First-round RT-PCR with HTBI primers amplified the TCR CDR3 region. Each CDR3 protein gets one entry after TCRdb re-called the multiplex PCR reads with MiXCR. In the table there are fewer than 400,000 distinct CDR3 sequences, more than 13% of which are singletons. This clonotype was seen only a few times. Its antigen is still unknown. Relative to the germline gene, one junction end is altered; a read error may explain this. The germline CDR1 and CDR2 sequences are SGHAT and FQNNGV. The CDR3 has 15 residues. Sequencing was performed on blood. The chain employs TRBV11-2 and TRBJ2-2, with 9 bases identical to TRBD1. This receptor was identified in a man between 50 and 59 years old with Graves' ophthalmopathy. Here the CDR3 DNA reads TGTGCCAGCAGTCGGGACAGGGCTAACACCGGGGAGCCGTTTTTT. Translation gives CASSRDRANTGEPFF.